A single sample is the source of the 5 T cell receptor beta chains below, sequenced in a study of cytomegalovirus exposure and HLA in healthy donors. PCR amplification relied on 60 Vbeta primers (plus 13 Jbeta primers). Clones were sequenced by immunoSEQ multiplex PCR, and TCRdb holds only the in-frame ones, with some missing. This sample has around 130,000 clones, with 70% to 80% found just once. Material for sequencing was PBMCs. These receptors all come from a woman aged 60-70 years in good health and CMV-seropositive.

V and J are TRBV7-9 and TRBJ1-1; TRBD1 aligns across 10 bases. This CDR3 region has 14 residues. V lost 5 bases to trimming and J lost 5 bases; unmatched junction nucleotides: 5. Germline lookup yields CDR1 SEHNR and CDR2 FQNEAQ (reference sequence). In DNA form, the CDR3 reads TGTGCCAGCAGCCAGGGACAGGGGAGAACTGAAGCTTTCTTT. Its protein product is CASSQGQGRTEAFF.

This chain links TRBV19 with TRBJ2-5; D remains unclear. Germline assignment: CDR1 LNHDA and CDR2 SQIVND (reference sequence). CDR3 size: 13 residues. The germline V and J ends were trimmed by 5 bases and 2 bases, with 9 bases remaining between them. CDR3 DNA: TGTGCCAGTAGTGTATTCTCGCAAGAGACCCAGTACTTC. Translated, it gives CASSVFSQETQYF.

The table lists this clone with a few counts. The CDR3 spells CASSNRDKNTEAFF. Written as DNA, the CDR3 is TGTGCCAGCAGTAACCGGGACAAGAACACTGAAGCTTTCTTT. This chain links TRBV6-4 with TRBJ1-1; tentatively, D is TRBD1 (6 bases). This CDR3 has 14 amino acids. Germline-derived CDR1 and CDR2 are MRHNA and SNTAGT. V was cut by 5 bases and J by 1 base, with 11 bases left in between.

The genes are TRBV6-5 and TRBJ1-1; the match to TRBD1 covers 7 bases. Germline V gives CDR1 MNHEY, CDR2 SVGAGI. V was clipped by 3 bases and J by 5 bases; unmatched bases: 9. There are 15 residues in the CDR3. The CDR3 protein is CASSYEGATRTEAFF. The DNA of the CDR3 is TGTGCCAGCAGTTATGAGGGGGCCACCCGGACTGAAGCTTTCTTT.

This clone is medium-sized in the sample. The chain employs TRBV6-1 and TRBJ2-5; 11 bases are a match to TRBD2. Germline CDR1 MNHNS, CDR2 SASEGT. V lost 2 bases to trimming and J lost 5 bases; unmatched junction nucleotides: 4. CDR3 length: 15 residues. This chain's CDR3 is CASSELAGGLETQYF. The CDR3 DNA reads as TGTGCCAGCAGTGAACTAGCGGGGGGTCTTGAGACCCAGTACTTC.